The present entry profiles one T cell receptor (beta chain) with its context. The antigen remains undetermined. The V and J ends lost 7 bases and 4 bases respectively, with 7 bases between them. Germline V gene sequence: CDR1 SNHLY, CDR2 FYNNEI. CDR3 size: 12 residues. These data are taken from a study of neoadjuvant nivolumab and ipilimumab in lung cancer. General observations from the study: Only two of four nivolumab-treated tumors gained richness and clonality by surgery.

This table comes from immunoSEQ multiplex PCR, and its TCRdb copy is limited to in-frame clones, with some not included. Of some 29,000 clones listed, approximately 83% were seen once; the top ten hold 5% to 6%. This chain joins TRBV2 and TRBJ2-2; D uncertain. Sequenced material: tumor tissue, taken after neoadjuvant nivolumab, alone or with ipilimumab, at or shortly before surgery. This TCR was sampled from an adult with non-small cell lung cancer. The CDR3, as DNA: TGTGCCAGCAACAGATTCACCGGGGAGCTGTTTTTT. This sequence encodes CASNRFTGELFF.